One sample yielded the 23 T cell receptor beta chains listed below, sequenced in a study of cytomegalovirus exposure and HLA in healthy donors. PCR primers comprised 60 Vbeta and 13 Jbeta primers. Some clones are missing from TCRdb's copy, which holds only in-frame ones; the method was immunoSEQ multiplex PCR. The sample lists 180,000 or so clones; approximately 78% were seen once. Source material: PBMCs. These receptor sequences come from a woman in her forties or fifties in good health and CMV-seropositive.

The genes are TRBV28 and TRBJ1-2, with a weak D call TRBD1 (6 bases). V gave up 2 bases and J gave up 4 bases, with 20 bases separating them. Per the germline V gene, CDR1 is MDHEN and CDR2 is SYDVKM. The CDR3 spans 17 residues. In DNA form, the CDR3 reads TGTGCCAGCAGTTTAACGAGCAGGGGCCGGTACCTCTATGGCTACACCTTC. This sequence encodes CASSLTSRGRYLYGYTF.

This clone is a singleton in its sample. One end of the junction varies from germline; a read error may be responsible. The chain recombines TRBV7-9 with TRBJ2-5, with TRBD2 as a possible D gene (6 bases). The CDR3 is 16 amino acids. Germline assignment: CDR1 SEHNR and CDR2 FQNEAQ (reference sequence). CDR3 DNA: TGTTCCAGCAGCTTAGCGGTGGGTAGCGGAGGAGAGACCCAGTACTTC. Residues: CSSSLAVGSGGETQYF.

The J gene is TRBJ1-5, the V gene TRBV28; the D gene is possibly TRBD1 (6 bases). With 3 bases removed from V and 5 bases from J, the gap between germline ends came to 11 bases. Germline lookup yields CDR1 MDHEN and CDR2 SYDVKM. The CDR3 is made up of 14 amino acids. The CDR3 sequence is CASSLGHIDQPQHF. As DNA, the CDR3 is TGTGCCAGCAGTTTGGGACACATAGATCAGCCCCAGCATTTT.

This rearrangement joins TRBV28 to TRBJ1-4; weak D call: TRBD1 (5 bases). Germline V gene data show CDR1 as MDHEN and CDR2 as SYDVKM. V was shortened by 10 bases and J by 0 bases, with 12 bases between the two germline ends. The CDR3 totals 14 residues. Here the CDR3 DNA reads TGTGCCACCCTACAGGACGCAACTAATGAAAAACTGTTTTTT. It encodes CATLQDATNEKLFF.

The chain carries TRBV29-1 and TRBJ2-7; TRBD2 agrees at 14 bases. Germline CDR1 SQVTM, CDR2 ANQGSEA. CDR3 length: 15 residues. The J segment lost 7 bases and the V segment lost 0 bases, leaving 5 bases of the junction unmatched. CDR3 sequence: CSVEEGTSGGGEQYF. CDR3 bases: TGCAGCGTTGAAGAGGGGACTAGCGGGGGTGGGGAGCAGTACTTC.

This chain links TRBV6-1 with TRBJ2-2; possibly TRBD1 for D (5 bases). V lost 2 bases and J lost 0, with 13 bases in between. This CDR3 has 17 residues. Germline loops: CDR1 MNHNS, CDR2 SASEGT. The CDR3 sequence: CASSERGGASNTGELFF. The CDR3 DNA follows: TGTGCCAGCAGTGAAAGGGGTGGAGCGTCGAACACCGGGGAGCTGTTTTTT.

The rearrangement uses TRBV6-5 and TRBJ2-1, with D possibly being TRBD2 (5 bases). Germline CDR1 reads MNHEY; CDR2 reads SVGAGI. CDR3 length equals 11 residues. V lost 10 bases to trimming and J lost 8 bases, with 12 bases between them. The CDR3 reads CATKRGYEQFF. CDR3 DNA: TGTGCCACCAAACGGGGTTATGAGCAGTTCTTC.

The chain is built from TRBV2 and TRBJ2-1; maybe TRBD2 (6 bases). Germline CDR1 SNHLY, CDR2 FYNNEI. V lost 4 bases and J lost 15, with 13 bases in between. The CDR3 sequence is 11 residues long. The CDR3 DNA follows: TGTGCCAGCAGTGGGAGGGAGTCGGGGTTCTTC. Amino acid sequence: CASSGRESGFF.

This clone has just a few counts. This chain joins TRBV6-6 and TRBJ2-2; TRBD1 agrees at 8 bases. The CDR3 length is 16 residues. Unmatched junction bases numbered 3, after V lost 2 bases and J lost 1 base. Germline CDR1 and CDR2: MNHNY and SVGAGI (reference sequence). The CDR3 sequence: CASSYAGQGNTGELFF. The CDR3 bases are TGTGCCAGCAGTTACGCCGGACAGGGGAACACCGGGGAGCTGTTTTTT.

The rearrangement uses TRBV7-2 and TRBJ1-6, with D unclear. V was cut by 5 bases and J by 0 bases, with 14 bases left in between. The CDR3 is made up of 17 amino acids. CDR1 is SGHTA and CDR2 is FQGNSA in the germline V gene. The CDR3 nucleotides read TGTGCCAGCAGCCCCACGTCGGGAAGCTCCTATAATTCACCCCTCCACTTT. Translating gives CASSPTSGSSYNSPLHF.

The chain's CDR3 is CASSLEASGGYNEQFF. CDR3 nucleotides: TGTGCCAGCAGCTTGGAGGCTAGCGGGGGATACAATGAGCAGTTCTTC. V usage is TRBV5-5 and J usage is TRBJ2-1; 10 bases match TRBD2. With V trimmed by 0 bases and J by 4 bases, 4 bases remained unmatched. CDR3 length: 16 amino acids. Germline CDR1 reads SGHKS; CDR2 reads YYEKEE (reference sequence).

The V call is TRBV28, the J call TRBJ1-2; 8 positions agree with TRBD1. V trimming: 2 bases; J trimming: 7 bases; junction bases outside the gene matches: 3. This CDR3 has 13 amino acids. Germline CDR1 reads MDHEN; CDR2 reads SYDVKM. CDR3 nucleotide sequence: TGTGCCAGCAGTTTACAGGGGGCAGGTGGCTACACCTTC. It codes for CASSLQGAGGYTF.

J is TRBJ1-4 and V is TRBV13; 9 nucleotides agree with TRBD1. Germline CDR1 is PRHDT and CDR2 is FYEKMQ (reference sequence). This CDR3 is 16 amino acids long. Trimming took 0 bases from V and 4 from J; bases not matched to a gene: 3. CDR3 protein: CASSLGGQGINEKLFF. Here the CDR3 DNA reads TGTGCCAGCAGCTTAGGGGGACAGGGCATTAATGAAAAACTGTTTTTT.

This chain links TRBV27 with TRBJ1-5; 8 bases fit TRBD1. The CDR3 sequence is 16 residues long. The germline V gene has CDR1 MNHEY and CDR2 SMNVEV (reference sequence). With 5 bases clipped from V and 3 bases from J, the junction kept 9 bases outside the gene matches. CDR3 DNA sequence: TGTGCCAGCAGTGGGGGGACAGGAGGTGACAATCAGCCCCAGCATTTT. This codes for CASSGGTGGDNQPQHF.

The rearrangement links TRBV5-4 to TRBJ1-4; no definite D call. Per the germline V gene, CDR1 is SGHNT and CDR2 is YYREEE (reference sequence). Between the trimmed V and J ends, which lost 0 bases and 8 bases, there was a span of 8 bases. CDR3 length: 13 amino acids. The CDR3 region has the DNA TGTGCCAGCAGCTTGGCCGGGAGCGAAAAACTGTTTTTT. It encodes CASSLAGSEKLFF.

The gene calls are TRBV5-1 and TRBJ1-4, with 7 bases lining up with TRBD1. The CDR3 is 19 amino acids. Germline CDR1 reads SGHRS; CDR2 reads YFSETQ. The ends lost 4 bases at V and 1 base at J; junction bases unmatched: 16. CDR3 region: CASSLRQGNNNGTNEKLFF. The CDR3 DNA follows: TGCGCCAGCAGCCTCAGACAGGGTAACAACAATGGAACTAATGAAAAACTGTTTTTT.

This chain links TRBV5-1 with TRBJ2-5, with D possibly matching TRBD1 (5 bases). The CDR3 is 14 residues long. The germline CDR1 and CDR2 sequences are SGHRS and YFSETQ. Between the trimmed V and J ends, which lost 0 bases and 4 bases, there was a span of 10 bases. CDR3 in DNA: TGCGCCAGCAGCTTGGCCCCAGGGTCAGAGACCCAGTACTTC. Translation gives CASSLAPGSETQYF.

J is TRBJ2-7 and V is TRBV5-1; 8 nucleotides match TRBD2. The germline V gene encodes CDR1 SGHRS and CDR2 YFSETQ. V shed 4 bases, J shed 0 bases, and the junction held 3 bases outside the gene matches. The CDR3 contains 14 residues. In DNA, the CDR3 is TGCGCCAGCAGCGGTACTAGCGGCTCCTACGAGCAGTACTTC. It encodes CASSGTSGSYEQYF.

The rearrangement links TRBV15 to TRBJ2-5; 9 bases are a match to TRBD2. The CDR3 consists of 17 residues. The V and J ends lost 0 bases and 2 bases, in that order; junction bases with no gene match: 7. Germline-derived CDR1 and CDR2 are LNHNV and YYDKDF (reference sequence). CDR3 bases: TGTGCCACCAGCAGAGAAGCCGTAGCGGGAGTACAAGAGACCCAGTACTTC. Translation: CATSREAVAGVQETQYF.

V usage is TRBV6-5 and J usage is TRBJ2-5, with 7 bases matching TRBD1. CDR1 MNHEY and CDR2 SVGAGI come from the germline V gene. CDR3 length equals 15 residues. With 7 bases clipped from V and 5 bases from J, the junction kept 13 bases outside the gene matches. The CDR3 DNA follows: TGTGCCAGCACTCGGGGCAGGACAGGCTGGGAGACCCAGTACTTC. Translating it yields CASTRGRTGWETQYF.

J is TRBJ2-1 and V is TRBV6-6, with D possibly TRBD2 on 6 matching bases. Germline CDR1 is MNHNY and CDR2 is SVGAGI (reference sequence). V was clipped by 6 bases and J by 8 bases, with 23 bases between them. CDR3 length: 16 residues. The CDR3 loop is CASSTLPGLSWDEQFF. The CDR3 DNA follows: TGTGCCAGCAGCACCCTGCCGGGACTGTCGTGGGATGAGCAGTTCTTC.

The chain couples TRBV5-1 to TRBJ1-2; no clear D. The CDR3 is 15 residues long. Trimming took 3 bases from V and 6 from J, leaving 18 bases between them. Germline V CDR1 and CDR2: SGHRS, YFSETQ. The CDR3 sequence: CASSSYSAGGNGYTF. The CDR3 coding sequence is TGCGCCAGCAGCTCCTATAGTGCGGGCGGGAATGGCTACACCTTC.

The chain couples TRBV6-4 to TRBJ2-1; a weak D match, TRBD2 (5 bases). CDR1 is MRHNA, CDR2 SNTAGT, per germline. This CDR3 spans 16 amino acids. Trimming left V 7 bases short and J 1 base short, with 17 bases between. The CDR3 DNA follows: TGTGCCAGCAAGGAGTCGGGGAGTGAGTCCTACAATGAGCAGTTCTTC. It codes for CASKESGSESYNEQFF.